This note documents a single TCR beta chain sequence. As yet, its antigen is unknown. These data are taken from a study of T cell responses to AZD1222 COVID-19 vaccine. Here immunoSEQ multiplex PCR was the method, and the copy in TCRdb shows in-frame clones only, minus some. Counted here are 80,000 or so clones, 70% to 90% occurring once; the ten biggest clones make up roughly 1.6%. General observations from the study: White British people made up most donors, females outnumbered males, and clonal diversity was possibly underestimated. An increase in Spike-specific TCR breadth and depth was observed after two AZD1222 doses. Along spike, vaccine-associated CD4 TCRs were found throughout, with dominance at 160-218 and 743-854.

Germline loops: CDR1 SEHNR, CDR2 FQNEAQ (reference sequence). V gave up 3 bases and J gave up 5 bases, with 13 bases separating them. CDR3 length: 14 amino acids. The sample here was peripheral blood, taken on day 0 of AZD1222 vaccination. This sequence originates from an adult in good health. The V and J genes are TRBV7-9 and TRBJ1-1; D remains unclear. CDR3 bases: TGTGCCAGCAGCTTGGGCCAGCCGCCGACTGAAGCTTTCTTT. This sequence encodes CASSLGQPPTEAFF.